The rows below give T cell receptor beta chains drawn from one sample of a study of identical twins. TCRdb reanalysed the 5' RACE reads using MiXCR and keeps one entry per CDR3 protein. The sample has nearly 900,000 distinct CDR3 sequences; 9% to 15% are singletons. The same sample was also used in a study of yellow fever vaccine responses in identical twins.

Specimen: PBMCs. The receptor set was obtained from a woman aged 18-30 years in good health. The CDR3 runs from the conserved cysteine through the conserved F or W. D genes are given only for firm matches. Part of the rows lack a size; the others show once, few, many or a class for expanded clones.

TGTGCCACCGCGACGGGACAGGCGTCTGAGGAGCAGTACTTC CATATGQASEEQYF TRBV11-3 TRBD1 - TRBJ2-7
TGTGCCAGCAGCCTCCTGACAGGGATGTTTGGGGTTGCTTTCTTT CASSLLTGMFGVAFF TRBV5-6 TRBD1 - TRBJ1-1
TGTGCCATCAGTGAGGTTGGGCTAGCGAACACCGGGGAGCTGTTTTTT CAISEVGLANTGELFF TRBV10-3 - few TRBJ2-2
TGTGCCAGCAGCCAAGGACCGGGAGGGGCGAACACCGGGGAGCTGTTTTTT CASSQGPGGANTGELFF TRBV3-1 TRBD2 many TRBJ2-2
TGCGCCAGCAGGCAGGGGCGGGACACTGAAGCTTTCTTT CASRQGRDTEAFF TRBV5-1 - many TRBJ1-1
TGTGCCACCAGCAGAGAAGCGGTGGGGTATGGCTACACCTTC CATSREAVGYGYTF TRBV15 - - TRBJ1-2
TGTGCCAGCATCCCCGGGAGGACTAGCGGGGGGACCCAAGAGACCCAGTACTTC CASIPGRTSGGTQETQYF TRBV7-8 TRBD2 few TRBJ2-5
TGTGCCAGTAGTACTACAGGAAAAGCTGGAAACACCATATATTTT CASSTTGKAGNTIYF TRBV19 - few TRBJ1-3
TGTGCCACCAGCAGAGTGGCAGGGGCCGACACCGGGGAGCTGTTTTTT CATSRVAGADTGELFF TRBV15 - - TRBJ2-2
TGCAGTGCTAGAGTCCCCGCAGGGGGGATGAATCAGCCCCAGCATTTT CSARVPAGGMNQPQHF TRBV20-1 TRBD1 many TRBJ1-5
TGCAGTGCTAGACCCGGGACAGGCACCGCGAACACCGGGGAGCTGTTTTTT CSARPGTGTANTGELFF TRBV20-1 TRBD1 - TRBJ2-2
TGCAGTGCCGCGCCGACTAGCGGGAGAGTGCGGCATGAGCAGTTCTTC CSAAPTSGRVRHEQFF TRBV20-1 TRBD2 - TRBJ2-1
TGTGCCAGCAGCTTTGGGACGTCAGATACGCAGTATTTT CASSFGTSDTQYF TRBV7-9 - few TRBJ2-3
TGTGCCAGCAGCCAACGGCCGACAGGGGCCTGGACAGATACGCAGTATTTT CASSQRPTGAWTDTQYF TRBV3-1 TRBD1 - TRBJ2-3
TGCGCCAGCAGCTTGGCGACCCCCGGACTAGAAGGCGAGCAGTACTTC CASSLATPGLEGEQYF TRBV5-1 TRBD2 few TRBJ2-7
TGCAGTGCTAGTCAGGGGACCGGGGAGCTGTTTTTT CSASQGTGELFF TRBV20-1 - few TRBJ2-2
TGTGCCAGCAGCCCACTGACAGGGGTCGACAATGAGCAGTTCTTC CASSPLTGVDNEQFF TRBV11-2 TRBD1 few TRBJ2-1
TGTGCCAGCACCTTTGGAAACACCGGGGAGCTGTTTTTT CASTFGNTGELFF TRBV12-3/TRBV12-4 - many TRBJ2-2
TGTGCCACCAGTGATTCTGGGACTAGCGGGAGGAGGCCTTACAATGAGCAGTTCTTC CATSDSGTSGRRPYNEQFF TRBV24-1 TRBD2 few TRBJ2-1
TGTGCCAGCAGTGAATCCGGCGGGCGCTCCTACAATGAGCAGTTCTTC CASSESGGRSYNEQFF TRBV6-1 - few TRBJ2-1
TGTGCCAGCAGCCAAGAAACACGGAACTATGGCTACACCTTC CASSQETRNYGYTF TRBV3-1 - few TRBJ1-2
TGTGCCAGCAGTTTGATGGGGGTCCAAGAGACCCAGTACTTC CASSLMGVQETQYF TRBV12-3/TRBV12-4 - few TRBJ2-5
- CSVVVGIGSDF TRBV29-1 - many TRBJ2-3
TGTGCCATCAGTGAGTCAGGACAGGGTTACCAAGAGACCCAGTACTTC CAISESGQGYQETQYF TRBV10-3 TRBD1 - TRBJ2-5
TGTGCCATCAGTGAGCTTCCAGCGGGGGTCTACGAGCAGTACTTC CAISELPAGVYEQYF TRBV10-3 TRBD2 - TRBJ2-7
TGTGCCATCAGTGAGGGGCACGGACTAAACTATGGCTACACCTTC CAISEGHGLNYGYTF TRBV10-3 - many TRBJ1-2
TGTGCCAGCAATCCAGCGGGAGGAATGGAGACCCAGTACTTC CASNPAGGMETQYF TRBV12-3/TRBV12-4 TRBD2 many TRBJ2-5
TGTGCCATCAGTGAGTCAAGGACAGGGTGGAATGGCTACACCTTC CAISESRTGWNGYTF TRBV10-3 TRBD1 few TRBJ1-2
TGCGCCAGCAGCCATGGGGGGGGTGAAGCTTTCTTT CASSHGGGEAFF TRBV10-2 - - TRBJ1-1
TGCAGTGCTAGAGGAGTAGCGGGGAGATACAATGAGCAGTTCTTC CSARGVAGRYNEQFF TRBV20-1 TRBD2 few TRBJ2-1